The clone carrying this TCR beta chain was seen repeatedly, ten times or more. These data come from a study of breast tumors, draining lymph nodes, adjacent tissues. Breast cancer patients provided tissue from their axillary draining lymph nodes. This CDR3 is built from 14 residues. V trimming: 7 bases; J trimming: 1 base; junction bases outside the gene matches: 4. CDR1 is MDHEN, CDR2 SYDVKM, per germline. Each CDR3 protein gets one entry after TCRdb re-called the multiplex PCR reads with MiXCR. Here the sample spans more than 200,000 distinct CDR3 sequences, about 32% being singletons. The V gene is TRBV28, the J gene TRBJ2-7; 10 positions match TRBD2. Sequences were obtained from axillary lymph node tissue. The TCR comes from a female donor with breast cancer. Some clones in this sample may be carry-over from other donors' samples. The CDR3, as DNA: TGTGCCAGCAAAAATAGCGGGAGGTCCTACGAGCAGTACTTC. It translates to CASKNSGRSYEQYF.